The TCR beta chain described here comes from a study of T cell responses to AZD1222 COVID-19 vaccine. The table came from immunoSEQ multiplex PCR; TCRdb's copy has only in-frame clones and leaves some out. Among 130,000 to 150,000 clones listed, 89% were seen once. This CDR3 has 18 amino acids. The germline CDR1 and CDR2 sequences are SEHNR and FQNEAQ (reference sequence). V trimming: 5 bases; J trimming: 6 bases; junction bases outside the gene matches: 14. The V gene is TRBV7-9, the J gene TRBJ2-1, with TRBD2 identical over 12 bases. This sample comprised peripheral blood, obtained 28 days after the second AZD1222 dose. The clonotype originates from an adult who received the AZD1222 COVID-19 vaccine. The DNA for the CDR3 is TGTGCCAGCAGCCTACCGGAGAGGACTAGCGGGATCTTCAATGAGCAGTTCTTC. Its protein is CASSLPERTSGIFNEQFF.